The clone carrying this T cell receptor (beta chain) was found a few times. The antigen remains undetermined. The sample originates from a study of response to subunit inactivated influenza vaccine. TCRdb analysed the RT-PCR reads with MiXCR anew, one entry per CDR3 protein. Among about 500,000 distinct CDR3 sequences, about 17% were seen once, and the ten largest hold 2.5% to 3.5%. Germline V gene sequence: CDR1 MNHEY, CDR2 SVGEGT. The V and J ends lost 7 bases and 0 bases respectively, with 12 bases between them. This CDR3 is built from 14 residues. Findings and limits, study-wide: Every seasonal influenza vaccination brings in few new T cells, the authors suggested.

The chain combines TRBV6-2 or TRBV6-3 with TRBJ1-1; no definite D call. The material sequenced was CD4+ T cells sorted from PBMCs, taken around 25 months after vaccination. This clonotype was sampled from a man aged 50-75 years who received an inactivated influenza vaccine. The CDR3: CASTKSTVNTEAFF. CDR3 in DNA: TGTGCCAGCACCAAATCGACGGTGAACACTGAAGCTTTCTTT.